These T cell receptor beta chains were read from a single sample in a study of OX40 agonist ivuxolimab in advanced cancers. Generated by immunoSEQ multiplex PCR, the TCRdb table keeps only in-frame clones and is missing some. The sample lists about 21,000 clones; under 85% were seen once. The input for sequencing was CD4+ or CD8+ T cells sorted from blood, taken in a trial of the OX40 agonist ivuxolimab. The origin of the receptors is an adult with an advanced solid tumor such as melanoma, head and neck, liver or kidney cancer. The conserved cysteine and the conserved F or W are not part of the CDR3 here. Fields, in order: CDR3 length, J gene, V gene, CDR3 protein.

12,TRBJ2-5,TRBV7-3,ASSFAGGQETQY
9,TRBJ2-7,TRBV5-1,ASRLNYEQY
13,TRBJ2-7,TRBV4-1,ASSQEQHSAYEQY
10,TRBJ1-4,TRBV9,ASSAEGEKLF
14,TRBJ2-3,TRBV9,ASSVEWRGGRDTQY
14,TRBJ2-5,TRBV30,AWSARLYGFLETQY
12,TRBJ2-3,TRBV12-5,ASGQGYVTDTQY
15,TRBJ2-7,TRBV11-2,ASSLISGDRGLYEQY
13,TRBJ2-7,TRBV21-1,ASSFNLRGSYEQY
13,TRBJ2-3,TRBV6-5,ASSLAGGYTDTQY
11,TRBJ2-1,TRBV6-6,ASGTADYNEQF
13,TRBJ2-5,TRBV7-2,ASSLGPPRHETQY
9,TRBJ2-7,TRBV2,ASSEGGDQY
12,TRBJ2-3,TRBV7-6,ASSLGGDTDTQY
13,TRBJ2-5,TRBV7-3,ASSSTGTGQETQY
10,TRBJ2-1,TRBV5-8,ASSFGEPVRF
12,TRBJ2-2,TRBV5-1,ASSLEENTGELF
10,TRBJ2-4,TRBV27,ASRGAKNIQY
14,TRBJ2-7,TRBV7-9,ASSLSPLDSNYEQY
12,TRBJ1-5,TRBV7-9,ASSRGGWNQPQH
11,TRBJ1-3,TRBV10-3,AIGPGTGNTIY
13,TRBJ2-7,TRBV4-1,ASSPAGLTSYEQY
11,TRBJ2-7,TRBV7-6,ASSFSTNYEQY
12,TRBJ2-7,TRBV30,AWSGGGAGYEQY
12,TRBJ2-7,TRBV2,ASRDDSTLGEQY
14,TRBJ2-5,TRBV15,ATSRLLAGNQETQY
11,TRBJ2-7,TRBV7-8,ASSPDGQLGQY
16,TRBJ1-5,TRBV19,ASTLGQGVLDSNQPQH
9,TRBJ2-1,TRBV7-9,ASSSEDEQF
9,TRBJ1-1,TRBV5-1,ASSRGPEAF
12,TRBJ1-2,TRBV4-2,ASSPRALNYGYT
16,TRBJ2-2,TRBV5-8,ASSLAPHLAANTGELF
13,TRBJ2-7,TRBV28,ASSSYSHSSYEQY
11,TRBJ1-1,TRBV7-9,ASSAARVPGAF
13,TRBJ1-6,TRBV4-1,ASSQGPGRGSPLH
13,TRBJ2-3,TRBV4-2,ASSQDAGDTDTQY
12,TRBJ2-7,TRBV5-1,ASSLVPGAYEQY
13,TRBJ1-5,TRBV4-1,ASSQGPGTSQPQH
14,TRBJ1-5,TRBV4-1,ASSQGPDDHNQPQH
16,TRBJ2-1,TRBV10-2,ASKGLAGGNAPNNEQF
13,TRBJ2-7,TRBV28,ASSSGTSGGYEQY
13,TRBJ2-2,TRBV7-6,ASSVTDSVTGELF
12,TRBJ1-5,TRBV11-3,ASREGSSNQPQH
13,TRBJ1-5,TRBV27,ASSLRPGGDQPQH
12,TRBJ1-2,TRBV2,ASSGPGVDYGYT